This T cell receptor beta chain was documented in a study of blood T cell repertoires in COVID-19. The germline V gene encodes CDR1 SSHAT and CDR2 FNYEAQ (reference sequence). This CDR3 has 14 residues. Regarding this clone: The germline gene is not matched at one end of the junction; a read error may be the cause.

Data came from immunoSEQ multiplex PCR; TCRdb stores just in-frame clones and leaves some out. Here the sample spans 70,000 or so clones, just under 80% being singletons. The V and J genes are TRBV7-7 and TRBJ2-4; no clear D. The sequence came from a human donor in a cohort sampled during active COVID-19. Sequencing used peripheral blood. CDR3 loop: CASSLVNSINIQYF. DNA of the CDR3: TGTGCTAGCAGCTTAGTTAACAGTATAAACATTCAGTACTTC.